The 26 T cell receptor beta chains presented below share a single source sample, sequenced in a study of PD-1 blockade in classical Hodgkin lymphoma. Specified time point: cycle 4 day 1 (C4D1), after more than five weeks of nivolumab. With no exception, relapse followed autologous stem cell transplantation in all patients, and brentuximab vedotin exposure varied. TCRdb's copy holds only in-frame clones and misses some; the assay was immunoSEQ multiplex PCR. The repertoire consists of fewer than 45,000 clones, with around two thirds occurring once and the leading ten covering approximately 3%. Sequenced material: peripheral blood mononuclear cells (PBMCs), taken before the fourth cycle of nivolumab. The receptors here all came from a human donor with classical Hodgkin lymphoma.

A few counts support this clone. The V and J genes are TRBV6-5 and TRBJ2-1, with a weak D call TRBD2 (6 bases). Looked up from germline, CDR1 is MNHEY and CDR2 is SVGAGI. The CDR3 sequence is 13 residues long. The V gene lost 0 bases and the J gene lost 10 bases, with 10 bases spanning the gap. As DNA, the CDR3 is TGTGCCAGCAGTTACTCACGTCGGGAGGAGCAGTTCTTC. It codes for CASSYSRREEQFF.

This clone was counted between two and nine times. This chain connects TRBV11-1 to TRBJ2-1, with 12 bases lining up with TRBD2. Germline lookup yields CDR1 SGHAT and CDR2 FQDESV (reference sequence). The trim removed 4 bases at V and 6 bases at J, leaving 7 bases unmatched. The CDR3 contains 16 residues. The CDR3 protein is CASSWPSGRVGNEQFF. The CDR3 bases are TGTGCCAGCAGCTGGCCTAGCGGGAGGGTGGGCAATGAGCAGTTCTTC.

This clone showed up just a few times. This sequence joins TRBV7-7 and TRBJ2-1; 7 bases are a match to TRBD2. Trimming cost V 1 base and J 2 bases; bases outside gene matches: 5. Germline V gene lookup returns CDR1 SSHAT and CDR2 FNYEAQ (reference sequence). The CDR3 spans 16 residues. The CDR3 sequence: CASSLDGGSPYNEQFF. For the CDR3, the DNA is TGTGCCAGCAGCTTAGACGGCGGGAGCCCCTACAATGAGCAGTTCTTC. The full variable domain, completed using reference TRBV7-7 and TRBJ2-1, is GAGVSQSPRYKVTKRGQDVTLRCDPISSHATLYWYQQALGQGPEFLTYFNYEAQPDKSGLPSDRFSAERPEGSISTLTIQRTEQRDSAMYRCASSLDGGSPYNEQFFGPGTRLTVL.

CDR3 DNA sequence: TGCGCCAGCAGCCGTTCGGGGGGGGCGGCCCAGCAGTTCTTC. This gives the protein CASSRSGGAAQQFF. This chain uses TRBV4-3 with TRBJ2-1; 8 bases map to TRBD2. There are 14 residues in the CDR3. Germline-derived CDR1 and CDR2 are LGHNA and YSLEER. J gave up 11 bases and V 4 bases, and 10 bases lay outside the gene matches.

This clone was seen a single time. This chain connects TRBV20-1 to TRBJ2-1, with D tentatively TRBD1 (6 bases). Trimming shortened V by 6 bases and J by 8 bases, and 11 bases separated the two germline ends. Germline V gene sequence: CDR1 DFQATT, CDR2 SNEGSKA (reference sequence). The CDR3 extends over 11 amino acids. The CDR3 loop reads CSAVQGDEQFF. CDR3 sequence (DNA): TGCAGTGCCGTACAGGGAGATGAGCAGTTCTTC.

CDR3 region: CASSLDTGQGSPLHF. The CDR3 nucleotides read TGCGCCAGCAGCTTGGATACGGGGCAGGGATCACCCCTCCACTTT. The chain joins TRBV5-1 to TRBJ1-6, with D maybe TRBD1 (5 bases). Germline loops: CDR1 SGHRS, CDR2 YFSETQ. V lost 0 bases, J lost 10 bases, and 14 bases lay in between. The CDR3 is made up of 15 amino acids.

The genes are TRBV6-5 and TRBJ1-1; TRBD1 might be the D (5 bases). V lost 2 bases, J lost 11 bases, and 18 bases lay in between. The CDR3 covers 14 residues. Germline V gene data show CDR1 as MNHEY and CDR2 as SVGAGI. The DNA of the CDR3 is TGTGCCAGCAGTTACGCGGGGGAAACGACGTTCGCTTTCTTT. Its translation: CASSYAGETTFAFF.

The V gene is TRBV4-1, the J gene TRBJ1-2; D is undetermined. CDR1 and CDR2 from the germline V gene are MGHRA and YSYEKL. This CDR3 region has 14 residues. V lost 3 bases and J 7 bases, leaving 15 bases between the germline ends. For the CDR3, the DNA is TGCGCCAGCAGCCAGGGGAGGGAAGCTGCTGGCTACACCTTC. Its protein product is CASSQGREAAGYTF.

The rearrangement links TRBV28 to TRBJ2-3; D gene unclear. Per the germline V gene, CDR1 is MDHEN and CDR2 is SYDVKM. CDR3 length equals 15 residues. The V end was cut by 2 bases, the J end by 0 bases, with 9 bases between. The chain's CDR3 is CASSLGRLSTDTQYF. The CDR3, as DNA: TGTGCCAGCAGTTTAGGCAGGCTCAGCACAGATACGCAGTATTTT.

The chain carries TRBV15 and TRBJ2-3; maybe TRBD2 (5 bases). Trimming took 10 bases from V and 0 from J, leaving 17 bases between them. Germline V gene data show CDR1 as LNHNV and CDR2 as YYDKDF (reference sequence). The CDR3 runs 15 residues. In nucleotides, the CDR3 is TGTGCCATCGCACTTCGGCGGGCCAGCACAGATACGCAGTATTTT. It yields the protein CAIALRRASTDTQYF. Full variable domain (remainder filled in from reference TRBV15 and TRBJ2-3): DAMVIQNPRYQVTQFGKPVTLSCSQTLNHNVMYWYQQKSSQAPKLLFHYYDKDFNNEADTPDNFQSRRPNTSFCFLDIRSPGLGDTAMYLCAIALRRASTDTQYFGPGTRLTVL.

The chain combines TRBV9 with TRBJ1-1; D may be TRBD1 (5 bases). Germline-derived CDR1 and CDR2 are SGDLS and YYNGEE. V lost 0 bases and J 3 bases, leaving 12 bases between the germline ends. The CDR3 consists of 15 residues. The CDR3 is CASSVGDSGDTEAFF. The DNA of the CDR3 is TGTGCCAGCAGCGTAGGCGACTCGGGGGACACTGAAGCTTTCTTT.

This clone was detected only a few times. The V gene is TRBV7-9, the J gene TRBJ1-4; D remains ambiguous. CDR3 length: 11 residues. The V end lost 3 bases, the J end lost 10 bases, and 6 bases lay between the germline ends. Per germline, CDR1 SEHNR and CDR2 FQNEAQ (reference sequence). The CDR3: CASSFRSKLFF. CDR3 bases: TGTGCCAGCAGCTTCCGGTCAAAACTGTTTTTT.

Only a few counts were recorded for this clone. The genes are TRBV5-1 and TRBJ2-5; D call uncertain. The germline V gene encodes CDR1 SGHRS and CDR2 YFSETQ. The CDR3 loop spans 11 amino acids. The V and J ends lost 4 bases and 1 base respectively, with 2 bases between them. The CDR3 DNA is TGCGCCAGCAGCGTCCAAGAGACCCAGTACTTC. This translates into CASSVQETQYF. Full variable domain (rest looked up from reference TRBV5-1 and TRBJ2-5): KAGVTQTPRYLIKTRGQQVTLSCSPISGHRSVSWYQQTPGQGLQFLFEYFSETQRNKGNFPGRFSGRQFSNSRSEMNVSTLELGDSALYLCASSVQETQYFGPGTRLLVL.

The chain combines TRBV19 with TRBJ2-3, with 8 positions matching TRBD2. This CDR3 contains 17 residues. The V segment lost 0 bases and the J segment 2 bases; nucleotides outside the gene matches: 7. Germline V gene data show CDR1 as LNHDA and CDR2 as SQIVND (reference sequence). CDR3 coding DNA: TGTGCCAGTAGTATAGATATAGCGGGGTATTACACAGATACGCAGTATTTT. The encoded protein is CASSIDIAGYYTDTQYF.

V gene TRBV5-1 combines with J gene TRBJ2-2; 8 bases match TRBD1. Germline values: CDR1 SGHRS, CDR2 YFSETQ. The V gene end was trimmed by 7 bases and the J gene end by 6 bases; junction bases not matched to a gene: 14. The CDR3 runs to 16 residues. The CDR3 nucleotides read TGCGCCAGCTGGGATTCGGCGACAGGGGCTCCCGGGGAGCTGTTTTTT. This codes for CASWDSATGAPGELFF.

This chain joins TRBV5-4 and TRBJ2-3, with unresolved D. Germline CDR1 is SGHNT and CDR2 is YYREEE (reference sequence). The CDR3 covers 17 residues. V was cut by 4 bases and J by 1 base, with 19 bases left in between. In nucleotides, the CDR3 is TGTGCCAGCAGCCCGGACCTCTTGTCTGCGGGCACAGATACGCAGTATTTT. It yields the protein CASSPDLLSAGTDTQYF.

The chain is built from TRBV5-4 and TRBJ2-6; either TRBD1 or TRBD2 may fit D (6 bases each). The germline V gene encodes CDR1 SGHNT and CDR2 YYREEE (reference sequence). The CDR3 contains 16 residues. The V end lost 5 bases, the J end lost 4 bases, and 16 bases lay between the germline ends. The CDR3 region is CASRLPGGAGANVLTF. In DNA form, the CDR3 reads TGTGCCAGCAGATTACCCGGGGGCGCGGGGGCCAACGTCCTGACTTTC.

This clone was picked up a small number of times. The CDR3 protein is CASSPSPGVGSPLHF. As DNA, the CDR3 is TGTGCCAGTAGCCCGTCGCCGGGGGTTGGGTCACCCCTCCACTTT. The V gene is TRBV19, the J gene TRBJ1-6, with D possibly TRBD1 on 5 matching bases. Germline CDR1 LNHDA, CDR2 SQIVND (reference sequence). V gave up 6 bases and J gave up 10 bases, with 19 bases separating them. The CDR3 is made up of 15 amino acids.

The V and J genes are TRBV19 and TRBJ1-2; D is possibly TRBD1 (5 bases). The V gene lost 2 bases and the J gene lost 7 bases, with 8 bases spanning the gap. Germline CDR1 and CDR2: LNHDA and SQIVND (reference sequence). The CDR3 runs to 12 residues. CDR3 region: CASSIQGGGYTF. CDR3 DNA sequence: TGTGCCAGTAGTATACAGGGTGGTGGCTACACCTTC.

In its sample, this clone was seen a few times. The chain recombines TRBV5-6 with TRBJ1-4; the match to TRBD1 covers 7 bases. The V gene's germline CDR1 is SGHDT and CDR2 YYEEEE. V gave up 4 bases and J gave up 4 bases; unmatched junction bases: 7. The CDR3 contains 15 residues. DNA of the CDR3: TGTGCCAGCAGCCTCCGGGACAGTGTTAATGAAAAACTGTTTTTT. Protein sequence: CASSLRDSVNEKLFF.

This clone has just a few counts. The chain recombines TRBV21-1 with TRBJ2-7; TRBD2, the table's D call, was not compared with the DNA. TRBV21-1 is a pseudogene locus. The CDR3 is made up of 15 amino acids. The chain's CDR3 is CASCTRREPSYEQYF. CDR3 sequence (DNA): TGTGCCAGCTGCACGCGGCGGGAGCCCTCCTACGAGCAGTACTTC.

CDR3 nucleotides: TGTGCCAGCAGCTTGGCCCTGGCGGGCTACACCTTC. Its translation is CASSLALAGYTF. The chain is built from TRBV7-2 and TRBJ1-2; D remains unclear. The CDR3 consists of 12 residues. V was clipped by 3 bases and J by 8 bases, with 10 bases between them. Germline V gene lookup returns CDR1 SGHTA and CDR2 FQGNSA.

This clone was counted ten times or more. This sequence joins TRBV5-3 and TRBJ1-5, with D perhaps TRBD1 (5 bases). TRBV5-3 falls under the ORF class, with uncertain function. The V gene lost 4 bases and the J gene lost 6 bases, with 11 bases spanning the gap. The CDR3 sequence is 13 residues long. CDR3 in amino acids: CARSLDKRQPQHF. In DNA, the CDR3 is TGTGCCAGAAGCCTGGACAAGCGTCAGCCCCAGCATTTT.

This clone was counted only a few times. This chain uses TRBV7-2 with TRBJ2-1, with 10 bases fitting TRBD2. V lost 1 base, J lost 7 bases, and 7 bases stayed unmatched. Germline V gives CDR1 SGHTA, CDR2 FQGNSA. The CDR3 totals 16 residues. This chain's CDR3 is CASSLVELAGSNEQFF. The CDR3 DNA sequence: TGTGCCAGCAGCTTAGTTGAACTAGCGGGAAGTAATGAGCAGTTCTTC.

J is TRBJ1-1 and V is TRBV27; TRBD1 is a possible D gene (5 bases). The CDR3 spans 17 residues. The ends were cut back, 2 bases at V and 2 bases at J, with 18 bases in the middle. The germline V gene has CDR1 MNHEY and CDR2 SMNVEV (reference sequence). In DNA form, the CDR3 reads TGTGCCAGCAGTTTACGGGGACCCCCTCTCCCCAACACTGAAGCTTTCTTT. Translation gives CASSLRGPPLPNTEAFF.

The rearrangement joins TRBV6-5 to TRBJ1-4; D uncertain. V lost 6 bases, J lost 6 bases, and 14 bases lay in between. CDR3 length: 14 amino acids. Germline lookup yields CDR1 MNHEY and CDR2 SVGAGI. The CDR3 region has the DNA TGTGCCAGCAGCCCCGGGCTCGGATATGAAAAACTGTTTTTT. It is translated as CASSPGLGYEKLFF.